The 30 T cell receptor beta chains below all came from one sample that was sequenced in a study of T cells in Graves' hyperthyroidism and ophthalmopathy. The CDR3 regions of TCR beta were amplified from RNA transcripts. HTBI primers were employed in a first-round RT-PCR of the TCR CDR3. One entry per CDR3 protein results from TCRdb running MiXCR on the multiplex PCR reads. The data contain about 530,000 distinct CDR3 sequences, roughly a sixth of them singletons. The material sequenced was blood. The receptor set was obtained from a woman aged 18-29 years with Graves' ophthalmopathy.

This clonotype has more than one count but fewer than ten. The rearrangement links TRBV5-6 to TRBJ2-1, with a possible D match to TRBD2 (6 bases). Germline V gives CDR1 SGHDT, CDR2 YYEEEE. The CDR3 totals 15 residues. V gave up 4 bases and J gave up 3 bases, with 14 bases separating them. The CDR3 sequence: CASSVAGRDYNEQFF. Here the CDR3 DNA reads TGTGCCAGCAGCGTGGCGGGGCGGGACTACAATGAGCAGTTCTTC.

The chain links TRBV5-1 to TRBJ2-5, with D perhaps matching TRBD1 (5 bases). The CDR3 runs 13 residues. The germline CDR1 and CDR2 sequences are SGHRS and YFSETQ. V lost 4 bases to trimming and J lost 5 bases, with 12 bases between them. CDR3 amino acids: CASSHDSRETQYF. The CDR3 DNA reads as TGCGCCAGCAGCCACGACAGTCGGGAGACCCAGTACTTC.

This clonotype showed up just a few times. The J gene is TRBJ2-2, the V gene TRBV7-2; D is undetermined. This CDR3 is built from 13 residues. CDR1 SGHTA and CDR2 FQGNSA come from the germline V gene. V was clipped by 6 bases and J by 0 bases, with 5 bases between them. The CDR3 DNA is TGTGCCAGCAGGGGGTCGAACACCGGGGAGCTGTTTTTT. This encodes CASRGSNTGELFF.

This clonotype was seen a handful of times. The CDR3 DNA is TGTGCCAGCAGTGAACACGGGACAGGAAATGAAAAACTGTTTTTT. Protein product: CASSEHGTGNEKLFF. V and J are TRBV25-1 and TRBJ1-4; 8 bases line up with TRBD1. The ends lost 2 bases at V and 5 bases at J; junction bases unmatched: 4. Germline lookup yields CDR1 MGHDK and CDR2 SYGVNS. CDR3 length: 15 amino acids.

This clonotype came up many times. This chain links TRBV5-1 with TRBJ1-2; 7 nucleotides agree with TRBD1. J gave up 2 bases and V 4 bases, and 5 bases lay outside the gene matches. The CDR3 length is 14 residues. From germline, CDR1 is SGHRS and CDR2 YFSETQ. Here the CDR3 reads CASSRTGTNYGYTF. CDR3 in DNA: TGCGCCAGCAGCAGGACAGGCACGAACTATGGCTACACCTTC. Full variable domain (rest looked up from reference TRBV5-1 and TRBJ1-2): KAGVTQTPRYLIKTRGQQVTLSCSPISGHRSVSWYQQTPGQGLQFLFEYFSETQRNKGNFPGRFSGRQFSNSRSEMNVSTLELGDSALYLCASSRTGTNYGYTFGSGTRLTVV.

This clonotype was counted only a few times. V is TRBV20-1 and J is TRBJ2-2; TRBD2 is a possible D gene (5 bases). Germline V lookup: CDR1 DFQATT, CDR2 SNEGSKA (reference sequence). This CDR3 is built from 13 residues. Trimming left V 6 bases short and J 8 bases short, with 16 bases between. CDR3 sequence reads: CSAPGLSRGELFF. Here the CDR3 DNA reads TGCAGTGCACCCGGACTGTCCAGGGGGGAGCTGTTTTTT.

The CDR3 region has the DNA TGTGCCAGTAGTATAGGATATGGACAGGCTGACACCGGGGAGCTGTTTTTT. Translated, it gives CASSIGYGQADTGELFF. The chain employs TRBV19 and TRBJ2-2, with 7 nucleotides matching TRBD1. J lost 3 bases, V lost 1 base, and 8 bases had no gene match. The CDR3 has 17 amino acids. CDR1 is LNHDA, CDR2 SQIVND, per germline (reference sequence).

This clonotype was detected only a few times. One end of the junction does not line up with germline, which may come from a read error. The chain employs TRBV7-7 and TRBJ1-5; D remains ambiguous. Germline CDR1 reads SSHAT; CDR2 reads FNYEAQ (reference sequence). The CDR3 contains 16 residues. The CDR3 here is CASSYGLLETNQPQHF. Here the CDR3 DNA reads TGTGCTAGCAGTTACGGACTTCTCGAAACCAATCAGCCCCAGCATTTT.

This clonotype was picked up many times. The chain links TRBV2 to TRBJ2-1; D perhaps matches TRBD1 (5 bases). Germline V gene lookup returns CDR1 SNHLY and CDR2 FYNNEI. The ends were cut back, 7 bases at V and 0 bases at J, with 25 bases in the middle. The CDR3 has 19 residues. The CDR3 coding sequence is TGTGCCAGCAACATAGCTGACGACAGCACCCCGAGCTCCTACAATGAGCAGTTCTTC. This translates into CASNIADDSTPSSYNEQFF.

In this sample, this clonotype turned up a few times. The V and J genes are TRBV12-3 or TRBV12-4 and TRBJ2-7; D possibly corresponds to TRBD2 (5 bases). With 5 bases removed from V and 5 bases from J, the gap between germline ends came to 13 bases. The CDR3 is 13 residues long. The CDR3 sequence is CASSRVPGNEQYF. CDR3 DNA: TGTGCCAGCAGTAGAGTGCCGGGGAACGAGCAGTACTTC.

The J gene is TRBJ2-3, the V gene TRBV7-6; possible D gene TRBD2, 5 bases. The CDR3 sequence is 16 residues long. Germline-derived CDR1 and CDR2 are SGHVS and FNYEAQ. Trimming took 4 bases from V and 2 from J, leaving 16 bases between them. The CDR3 is CASSSRTGQSTDTQYF. CDR3 coding DNA: TGTGCCAGCAGCTCAAGGACTGGCCAGTCCACAGATACGCAGTATTTT.

The V call is TRBV20-1, the J call TRBJ2-7; D remains ambiguous. V was trimmed by 7 bases and J by 2 bases, leaving 12 bases between them. Germline CDR1 reads DFQATT; CDR2 reads SNEGSKA (reference sequence). There are 12 residues in the CDR3. CDR3 nucleotides: TGCAGTGTCGAGGCGGCCACCTACGAGCAGTACTTC. This codes for CSVEAATYEQYF.

The chain recombines TRBV10-3 with TRBJ2-3, with 8 bases that match TRBD1. V dropped 4 bases and J dropped 2; count of bases not matched to a gene: 5. This CDR3 is built from 15 residues. Per germline, CDR1 ENHRY and CDR2 SYGVKD. The DNA for the CDR3 is TGTGCCATCAGTGCGGACAGGGCATCCACAGATACGCAGTATTTT. The encoded protein is CAISADRASTDTQYF.

On this clonotype: The junction and the germline gene differ at one end; a read error may be behind it. The CDR3 nucleotides are TGTGCCAGAAGTTACGGGCAGGGGATCCAGCCCCAGCATTTT. Translating it yields CARSYGQGIQPQHF. The V and J genes are TRBV6-5 and TRBJ1-5; weak D call: TRBD1 (6 bases). Germline CDR1 is MNHEY and CDR2 is SVGAGI. The length of the CDR3 is 14 residues.

This clonotype was counted many times. The genes are TRBV5-5 and TRBJ1-5; 8 bases align to TRBD1. J was trimmed by 0 bases and V by 4 bases; bases with no gene match: 3. This CDR3 has 15 amino acids. Looked up from germline, CDR1 is SGHKS and CDR2 is YYEKEE (reference sequence). The chain's CDR3 is CASSRGQASNQPQHF. The CDR3 region has the DNA TGTGCCAGCAGCAGGGGACAGGCTAGCAATCAGCCCCAGCATTTT.

This clonotype appeared a few times. The chain uses TRBV5-1 and TRBJ2-1; TRBD1 agrees at 8 bases. J was trimmed by 8 bases and V by 2 bases; bases with no gene match: 12. The CDR3 sequence is 16 residues long. Germline CDR1 SGHRS, CDR2 YFSETQ. CDR3 in DNA: TGCGCCAGCAGCTTAAGTCCGCAGGGGGCTACCGATGAGCAGTTCTTC. Residues: CASSLSPQGATDEQFF. The whole variable domain, filled in from reference TRBV5-1 and TRBJ2-1, reads KAGVTQTPRYLIKTRGQQVTLSCSPISGHRSVSWYQQTPGQGLQFLFEYFSETQRNKGNFPGRFSGRQFSNSRSEMNVSTLELGDSALYLCASSLSPQGATDEQFFGPGTRLTVL.

This clonotype was seen a few times. V usage is TRBV12-3 or TRBV12-4 and J usage is TRBJ2-1, with D possibly matching TRBD1 (5 bases). The V gene lost 6 bases and the J gene lost 9 bases, with 21 bases spanning the gap. CDR3 size: 15 residues. The chain's CDR3 is CASSPNSGASVEQFF. The CDR3 DNA is TGTGCCAGCAGCCCGAACAGTGGGGCTTCAGTTGAGCAGTTCTTC.

In this sample, this clonotype turned up a few times. The chain has TRBV28 and TRBJ1-5, with a weak D call TRBD1 (5 bases). Germline V gene data show CDR1 as MDHEN and CDR2 as SYDVKM. The CDR3 has 13 residues. V was shortened by 4 bases and J by 6 bases, with 10 bases between the two germline ends. CDR3 nucleotide sequence: TGTGCCAGCAGTTCTAGGGGAATTCAGCCCCAGCATTTT. This codes for CASSSRGIQPQHF.

The chain employs TRBV27 and TRBJ1-4, with D uncertain. CDR1 and CDR2 (germline): MNHEY, SMNVEV (reference sequence). The CDR3 length is 14 residues. V lost 1 base and J 7 bases, leaving 10 bases between the germline ends. CDR3 protein: CASSLFWRGEKLFF. The CDR3 DNA reads as TGTGCCAGCAGTTTATTTTGGCGCGGTGAAAAACTGTTTTTT.

About this clonotype: Given a much more abundant clone one base away, this may be a read error. V usage is TRBV10-3 and J usage is TRBJ2-2, with 7 bases lining up with TRBD2. Germline CDR1 and CDR2: ENHRY and SYGVKD. With V trimmed by 2 bases and J by 2 bases, 5 bases remained unmatched. This CDR3 comprises 16 residues. The CDR3 sequence: CAISEVQAGNTGELFF. CDR3 nucleotide sequence: TGTGCCATCAGTGAGGTGCAAGCGGGAAACACCGGGGAGCTGTTTTTT.

This clonotype was observed at least ten times. This rearrangement joins TRBV3-1 to TRBJ2-2; possibly TRBD1 for D (6 bases). The CDR3 runs to 16 residues. Germline CDR1 reads LGHDT; CDR2 reads YNNKEL (reference sequence). V was cut by 4 bases and J by 4 bases, with 16 bases left in between. CDR3: CASSPLAGVSTGELFF. The CDR3 DNA reads TGTGCCAGCAGCCCCTTGGCAGGGGTCAGCACCGGGGAGCTGTTTTTT.

The chain is built from TRBV30 and TRBJ2-2; D is possibly TRBD1 or TRBD2 (5 bases each). The length of the CDR3 is 12 residues. Germline V gives CDR1 GTSNPN, CDR2 SVGIG (reference sequence). Trimming stripped 0 bases from V and 6 bases from J, with 5 bases between. The CDR3 region is CAWSVGAGELFF. In DNA, the CDR3 is TGTGCCTGGAGTGTGGGGGCCGGGGAGCTGTTTTTT.

Only a few counts were recorded for this clonotype. The chain links TRBV10-3 to TRBJ1-2; a possible D gene is TRBD1 (5 bases). Trimming took off 9 bases at V and 3 bases at J, with 11 bases between the two ends. Germline loops: CDR1 ENHRY, CDR2 SYGVKD. This CDR3 has 12 residues. The DNA for the CDR3 is TGTGCCATAGGGACGGCCTACTATGGCTACACCTTC. This codes for CAIGTAYYGYTF.

This clonotype turned up a few times. The chain links TRBV5-1 to TRBJ2-7; D possibly corresponds to TRBD1 (6 bases). The CDR3 extends over 13 amino acids. V was clipped by 1 base and J by 7 bases, with 12 bases between them. The V gene's germline CDR1 is SGHRS and CDR2 YFSETQ. The CDR3 sequence: CASSLPQGSEQYF. In DNA form, the CDR3 reads TGCGCCAGCAGCTTGCCCCAGGGGAGTGAGCAGTACTTC.

This clonotype has a count of ten or more. The chain uses TRBV2 and TRBJ1-2; D is unclear. V lost 0 bases and J lost 12, with 11 bases in between. CDR3 size: 12 residues. Germline CDR1 is SNHLY and CDR2 is FYNNEI. The DNA of the CDR3 is TGTGCCAGCAGTGAAGCGGTAGGCGTCAACACCTTC. It codes for CASSEAVGVNTF.

The V and J genes are TRBV29-1 and TRBJ2-7, with TRBD2 identical over 7 bases. The germline V gene encodes CDR1 SQVTM and CDR2 ANQGSEA. V was pared by 2 bases and J by 2 bases, with 3 bases of the junction left unmatched. The CDR3 spans 13 residues. CDR3 sequence reads: CSVELAATYEQYF. The CDR3 region has the DNA TGCAGCGTTGAACTAGCGGCTACCTACGAGCAGTACTTC.

In this sample, this clonotype turned up many times. The chain links TRBV4-1 to TRBJ1-1; D gene ambiguous. Germline CDR1 and CDR2: MGHRA and YSYEKL. Trimming removed 4 bases from V and 5 bases from J, with 11 bases in between. The CDR3 length is 13 residues. This CDR3 is CASSLVPGTEAFF. The CDR3, as DNA: TGCGCCAGCAGCCTAGTACCCGGGACTGAAGCTTTCTTT.

Ten or more counts support this clonotype. J is TRBJ2-1 and V is TRBV11-3, with 7 positions matching TRBD1. The CDR3 runs to 16 residues. Germline values: CDR1 SGHNT, CDR2 YENEEA. Trimming took 4 bases from V and 2 from J; bases not matched to a gene: 8. The DNA of the CDR3 is TGTGCCAGCAGCTCGGGCGGCGACAGGGCCTACAATGAGCAGTTCTTC. As protein: CASSSGGDRAYNEQFF.

This clonotype appeared many times. This CDR3 is CASSHVVNTEAFF. Written as DNA, the CDR3 is TGTGCCAGCAGCCACGTAGTGAACACTGAAGCTTTCTTT. The chain combines TRBV6-1 with TRBJ1-1; no reliable D call. The CDR3 contains 13 residues. Germline V gene sequence: CDR1 MNHNS, CDR2 SASEGT. V was shortened by 6 bases and J by 0 bases, with 8 bases between the two germline ends.

This clonotype was recorded at least ten times. This chain uses TRBV28 with TRBJ1-4; maybe TRBD1 (5 bases). V was trimmed by 7 bases and J by 8 bases, leaving 14 bases between them. This CDR3 has 13 residues. Per the germline V gene, CDR1 is MDHEN and CDR2 is SYDVKM. CDR3 loop: CASTPWGKEKLFF. The CDR3 bases are TGTGCCAGCACTCCCTGGGGGAAGGAAAAACTGTTTTTT.